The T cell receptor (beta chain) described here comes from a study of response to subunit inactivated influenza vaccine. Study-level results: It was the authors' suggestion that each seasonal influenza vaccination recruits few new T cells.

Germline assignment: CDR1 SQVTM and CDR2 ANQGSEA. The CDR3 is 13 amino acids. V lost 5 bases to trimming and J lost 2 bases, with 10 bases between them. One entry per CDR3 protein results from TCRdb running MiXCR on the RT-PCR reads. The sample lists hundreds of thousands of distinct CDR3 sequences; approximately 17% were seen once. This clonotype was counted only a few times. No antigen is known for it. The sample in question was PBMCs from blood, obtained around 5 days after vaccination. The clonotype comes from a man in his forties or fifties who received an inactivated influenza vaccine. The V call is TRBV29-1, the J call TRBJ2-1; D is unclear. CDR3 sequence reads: CSVRQATYNEQFF. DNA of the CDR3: TGCAGCGTTCGGCAGGCCACCTACAATGAGCAGTTCTTC.